These 17 T cell receptor beta chains were sequenced from one sample in a study of T cell responses to AZD1222 COVID-19 vaccine. Clones were read by immunoSEQ multiplex PCR, and TCRdb kept only the in-frame ones, dropping some. This sample yields about 100,000 clones, of which around 90% are seen a single time; around 1.7% belongs to the top ten. Sequencing used peripheral blood, obtained on day 0 of AZD1222 vaccination. Every receptor here comes from an adult in good health.

The chain employs TRBV7-2 and TRBJ2-1; TRBD1 is a possible D gene (6 bases). V lost 7 bases to trimming and J lost 4 bases, with 14 bases between them. In germline, CDR1 is SGHTA, CDR2 FQGNSA. CDR3 length: 14 amino acids. As DNA, the CDR3 is TGTGCCAGCACCCAGGACAGAGTGTACAATGAGCAGTTCTTC. This codes for CASTQDRVYNEQFF.

Only a few counts were recorded for this clone. The chain links TRBV30 to TRBJ1-2, with TRBD1 as a possible D gene (5 bases). V lost 5 bases to trimming and J lost 5 bases, with 12 bases between them. The CDR3 has 12 residues. Germline assignment: CDR1 GTSNPN and CDR2 SVGIG (reference sequence). Written as DNA, the CDR3 is TGTGCCTGGGAACAGGTTATGTATGGCTACACCTTC. Its protein product is CAWEQVMYGYTF.

The chain is built from TRBV5-1 and TRBJ1-1; 7 positions agree with TRBD1. After removal of 7 bases from V and 4 bases from J, the junction contained 10 bases not matched to a gene. Germline CDR1 reads SGHRS; CDR2 reads YFSETQ. The CDR3 totals 14 residues. In nucleotides, the CDR3 is TGCGCCAGCCAGGGGGGAGGGACGAGCACTGAAGCTTTCTTT. Amino acids: CASQGGGTSTEAFF.

The chain combines TRBV10-3 with TRBJ1-2, with 11 bases identical to TRBD1. Germline trimming cut 2 bases from V and 8 bases from J; bases unmatched to any gene: 4. This CDR3 is built from 14 residues. Germline CDR1 reads ENHRY; CDR2 reads SYGVKD. CDR3 region: CAISEGQGAFGYTF. CDR3 DNA sequence: TGTGCCATCAGTGAGGGACAGGGGGCTTTCGGCTACACCTTC.

The chain couples TRBV28 to TRBJ1-5, with TRBD1 matching 7 bases. Germline V lookup: CDR1 MDHEN, CDR2 SYDVKM. The trim removed 0 bases at V and 2 bases at J, leaving 7 bases unmatched. The CDR3 totals 17 residues. The CDR3 sequence is CASSLWSQGDGNQPQHF. CDR3 nucleotides: TGTGCCAGCAGTTTATGGTCCCAGGGGGACGGCAATCAGCCCCAGCATTTT. Drawing the rest from reference TRBV28 and TRBJ1-5, the complete variable domain is DVKVTQSSRYLVKRTGEKVFLECVQDMDHENMFWYRQDPGLGLRLIYFSYDVKMKEKGDIPEGYSVSREKKERFSLILESASTNQTSMYLCASSLWSQGDGNQPQHFGDGTRLSIL.

The chain uses TRBV19 and TRBJ1-5, with D hard to call. The V end lost 3 bases, the J end lost 9 bases, and 12 bases lay between the germline ends. From germline, CDR1 is LNHDA and CDR2 SQIVND (reference sequence). The CDR3 has 13 residues. This chain's CDR3 is CASSMPPTSPQHF. The CDR3 DNA reads TGTGCCAGTAGTATGCCCCCCACCTCGCCCCAGCATTTT.

The V and J genes are TRBV6-5 and TRBJ1-2; TRBD1 matches 7 bases. The CDR3 totals 14 residues. CDR1 is MNHEY, CDR2 SVGAGI, per germline. Trimming at V came to 8 bases and at J to 4 bases, leaving 10 bases not matched to a gene. CDR3 protein: CASAGDSGAYGYTF. CDR3 nucleotides: TGTGCCAGCGCCGGGGACAGCGGGGCCTATGGCTACACCTTC.

The rearrangement uses TRBV4-1 and TRBJ2-3, with D hard to call. The CDR3 extends over 16 amino acids. V was clipped by 1 base and J by 1 base, with 12 bases between them. Germline loops: CDR1 MGHRA, CDR2 YSYEKL. The CDR3 loop is CASSQVEQFRTDTQYF. In DNA, the CDR3 is TGCGCCAGCAGCCAAGTAGAACAATTTCGCACAGATACGCAGTATTTT.

The chain is built from TRBV5-4 and TRBJ1-2; D uncertain. The CDR3 has 12 residues. Germline CDR1 reads SGHNT; CDR2 reads YYREEE (reference sequence). V lost 2 bases to trimming and J lost 4 bases, with 6 bases between them. DNA for the CDR3: TGTGCCAGCAGCTTTGACCTCTATGGCTACACCTTC. Residues: CASSFDLYGYTF. The full variable domain, completed using reference TRBV5-4 and TRBJ1-2, is ETGVTQSPTHLIKTRGQQVTLRCSSQSGHNTVSWYQQALGQGPQFIFQYYREEENGRGNFPPRFSGLQFPNYSSELNVNALELDDSALYLCASSFDLYGYTFGSGTRLTVV.

The V and J genes are TRBV28 and TRBJ2-6; TRBD1 matches 7 bases. The CDR3 is 17 residues long. Looked up from germline, CDR1 is MDHEN and CDR2 is SYDVKM. The V and J ends lost 4 bases and 2 bases, in that order; junction bases with no gene match: 8. In DNA, the CDR3 is TGTGCCAGCAGTTCCACCACAGGGGCTCCTGGGGCCAACGTCCTGACTTTC. Its protein is CASSSTTGAPGANVLTF.

The chain employs TRBV29-1 and TRBJ2-1, with D hard to call. CDR1 SQVTM and CDR2 ANQGSEA come from the germline V gene. The V end was cut by 6 bases, the J end by 10 bases, with 10 bases between. The CDR3 sequence is 10 residues long. In nucleotides, the CDR3 is TGCAGCGTAACGGACCTGGAGCAGTTCTTC. Its protein is CSVTDLEQFF.

The V call is TRBV30, the J call TRBJ1-1; D remains ambiguous. Germline-derived CDR1 and CDR2 are GTSNPN and SVGIG (reference sequence). The CDR3 sequence is 10 residues long. Trimming pared 2 bases from V and 5 bases from J, leaving 3 bases between. The CDR3 DNA reads TGTGCCTGGAGTAGAACTGAAGCTTTCTTT. It is translated as CAWSRTEAFF.

The V call is TRBV20-1, the J call TRBJ2-1; TRBD2 agrees at 7 bases. Germline CDR1 reads DFQATT; CDR2 reads SNEGSKA (reference sequence). The CDR3 runs 16 residues. V dropped 3 bases and J dropped 2; count of bases not matched to a gene: 10. CDR3 DNA: TGCAGTGCTAGTCCTGCGGGAGCAACCACCTACAATGAGCAGTTCTTC. The encoded protein is CSASPAGATTYNEQFF.

V gene TRBV2 combines with J gene TRBJ1-2; possibly TRBD1 for D (6 bases). V was trimmed by 7 bases and J by 6 bases, leaving 24 bases between them. This CDR3 contains 16 residues. Germline-derived CDR1 and CDR2 are SNHLY and FYNNEI. Here the CDR3 DNA reads TGTGCCAGCATGTTGGACAGTGTGGACACGAGAGATGGCTACACCTTC. Amino acids: CASMLDSVDTRDGYTF.

V gene TRBV7-9 combines with J gene TRBJ2-2; the D gene could be TRBD1 or TRBD2 (5 bases each). CDR1 is SEHNR and CDR2 is FQNEAQ in the germline V gene (reference sequence). Trimming left V 6 bases short and J 2 bases short, with 16 bases between. The CDR3 contains 16 residues. The CDR3 bases are TGTGCCAGCAGGTTTGGGACGGTACTTAACACCGGGGAGCTGTTTTTT. Residues: CASRFGTVLNTGELFF.

V is TRBV19 and J is TRBJ1-6; D is possibly TRBD1 (5 bases). The germline V and J ends were trimmed by 5 bases and 8 bases, with 7 bases remaining between them. The V gene's germline CDR1 is LNHDA and CDR2 SQIVND (reference sequence). The length of the CDR3 is 12 residues. The CDR3 here is CASSQQDSPLHF. In nucleotides, the CDR3 is TGTGCCAGTAGTCAACAGGATTCACCCCTCCACTTT.

The chain carries TRBV24-1 and TRBJ1-5; D gene ambiguous. CDR3 length: 16 residues. Germline-derived CDR1 and CDR2 are KGHDR and SFDVKD. Deletions cut 3 bases from V and 0 bases from J, with 11 bases between. For the CDR3, the DNA is TGTGCCACCAGTGATCCCTCCTTCAGTAGCAATCAGCCCCAGCATTTT. It codes for CATSDPSFSSNQPQHF.